Shown below are 21 T cell receptor beta chains from a single sample sequenced in a study of blood T cell repertoires in COVID-19. Only in-frame clones appear in the TCRdb table, and some are missing; sequencing was by immunoSEQ multiplex PCR. The sample records about 150,000 clones, around 89% being singletons. The sequencing sample was made of peripheral blood. These receptors were obtained from a man between 60 and 70 years old with active or convalescent COVID-19.

The rearrangement links TRBV7-6 to TRBJ2-7; 9 bases align to TRBD2. CDR1 is SGHVS and CDR2 is FNYEAQ in the germline V gene. Trimming took 3 bases from V and 1 from J; bases not matched to a gene: 7. This CDR3 comprises 16 residues. The CDR3: CASSFRASGESYEQYF. The CDR3 DNA is TGTGCCAGCAGCTTCAGAGCTAGCGGGGAGTCCTACGAGCAGTACTTC.

The chain is built from TRBV25-1 and TRBJ1-2; D is unclear. The V end lost 4 bases, the J end lost 8 bases, and 14 bases lay between the germline ends. The CDR3 is 13 amino acids. Germline CDR1 is MGHDK and CDR2 is SYGVNS. CDR3 amino acids: CASSATGLLGYTF. For the CDR3, the DNA is TGTGCCAGCAGTGCAACGGGATTGCTGGGCTACACCTTC.

The chain carries TRBV7-2 and TRBJ1-3, with 7 bases identical to TRBD1. J lost 0 bases, V lost 6 bases, and 5 bases had no gene match. The CDR3 length is 15 residues. Germline lookup yields CDR1 SGHTA and CDR2 FQGNSA. This chain's CDR3 is CASRPGTDSGNTIYF. In DNA, the CDR3 is TGTGCCAGCAGACCCGGGACAGACTCTGGAAACACCATATATTTT. Full variable domain (rest looked up from reference TRBV7-2 and TRBJ1-3): GAGVSQSPSNKVTEKGKDVELRCDPISGHTALYWYRQSLGQGLEFLIYFQGNSAPDKSGLPSDRFSAERTGGSVSTLTIQRTQQEDSAVYLCASRPGTDSGNTIYFGEGSWLTVV.

This chain links TRBV10-1 with TRBJ1-1; the match to TRBD1 covers 7 bases. V shed 5 bases, J shed 7 bases, and the junction held 10 bases outside the gene matches. In germline, CDR1 is WNHNN, CDR2 SYGVQD (reference sequence). The CDR3 totals 14 residues. This CDR3 is CASSSDRVALEAFF. CDR3 nucleotides: TGCGCCAGCAGTTCCGACAGGGTGGCCCTTGAAGCTTTCTTT.

The chain carries TRBV20-1 and TRBJ2-7; a weak D match, TRBD2 (6 bases). CDR1 is DFQATT, CDR2 SNEGSKA, per germline (reference sequence). The V end was cut by 5 bases, the J end by 2 bases, with 7 bases between. The CDR3 totals 11 residues. The CDR3 DNA is TGCAGTGCTCGGACTACCTACGAGCAGTACTTC. It is translated as CSARTTYEQYF.

This chain uses TRBV7-2 with TRBJ1-4; possible D gene TRBD1, 5 bases. The CDR3 covers 14 residues. The germline gives CDR1 SGHTA, CDR2 FQGNSA. Trimming took off 5 bases at V and 8 bases at J, with 15 bases between the two ends. CDR3 coding DNA: TGTGCCAGCAGCCCTAGTGGGGCGTCAGAAAAACTGTTTTTT. It is translated as CASSPSGASEKLFF.

The chain joins TRBV30 to TRBJ2-7, with D possibly matching TRBD1 (8 bases). The V end lost 4 bases, the J end lost 7 bases, and 20 bases lay between the germline ends. Per germline, CDR1 GTSNPN and CDR2 SVGIG (reference sequence). The CDR3 consists of 14 residues. This chain's CDR3 is CAWKKQGEGYEQYF. CDR3 sequence (DNA): TGTGCCTGGAAGAAACAGGGGGAGGGTTATGAGCAGTACTTC.

This sequence joins TRBV4-2 and TRBJ1-1; 9 positions match TRBD1. The V gene end was trimmed by 4 bases and the J gene end by 11 bases; junction bases not matched to a gene: 14. Germline V lookup: CDR1 LGHNA, CDR2 YNFKEQ. This CDR3 has 15 amino acids. CDR3 region: CASSLPGQGSSRAFF. Written as DNA, the CDR3 is TGTGCCAGCAGCCTCCCCGGACAGGGGTCAAGTAGGGCTTTCTTT.

The chain recombines TRBV27 with TRBJ1-1, with D maybe TRBD1 (6 bases). The V end was cut by 8 bases, the J end by 5 bases, with 12 bases between. Germline V CDR1 and CDR2: MNHEY, SMNVEV (reference sequence). The CDR3 totals 12 residues. As DNA, the CDR3 is TGTGCCAGCCGGGGGGGCTTGACTGAAGCTTTCTTT. It encodes CASRGGLTEAFF.

V and J are TRBV3-1 (or the pseudogene TRBV3-2) and TRBJ2-7, with D perhaps TRBD2 (6 bases). Per germline, CDR1 LGHDT and CDR2 YNNKEL (reference sequence). This CDR3 has 13 residues. The V end lost 5 bases, the J end lost 2 bases, and 10 bases lay between the germline ends. The CDR3 here is CASSYGGAYEQYF. The CDR3 DNA reads as TGTGCCAGCAGCTACGGCGGGGCCTACGAGCAGTACTTC.

This chain uses TRBV2 with TRBJ1-2; D is unresolved. Trimming took off 6 bases at V and 8 bases at J, with 13 bases between the two ends. The CDR3 loop spans 12 amino acids. Per the germline V gene, CDR1 is SNHLY and CDR2 is FYNNEI. The CDR3 DNA follows: TGTGCCAGCAGGGAAACTTACGAGGGCTACACCTTC. It specifies CASRETYEGYTF.

The CDR3 nucleotides read TGTGCCAGCAGCTTCGGGCTAGCGGCCAACACCGGGGAGCTGTTTTTT. Residues: CASSFGLAANTGELFF. The chain combines TRBV7-9 with TRBJ2-2; 7 positions agree with TRBD2. CDR1 and CDR2 from the germline V gene are SEHNR and FQNEAQ (reference sequence). J gave up 2 bases and V 3 bases, and 6 bases lay outside the gene matches. CDR3 length: 16 amino acids.

V and J are TRBV12-3 or TRBV12-4 and TRBJ1-2, with D uncertain. Trimming cost V 6 bases and J 6 bases, with 14 bases left between them. This CDR3 is 13 amino acids long. The CDR3 spells CASSLNGEDGYTF. The CDR3 DNA sequence: TGTGCCAGCAGCTTAAACGGGGAGGATGGCTACACCTTC.

This sequence joins TRBV4-1 and TRBJ2-2, with TRBD2 as a possible D gene (6 bases). Deletions cut 3 bases from V and 5 bases from J, with 10 bases between. The CDR3 is made up of 14 amino acids. Per germline, CDR1 MGHRA and CDR2 YSYEKL. CDR3 DNA sequence: TGCGCCAGCAGCCACCCCAGCGGGACCGGGGAGCTGTTTTTT. Translation gives CASSHPSGTGELFF.

The chain uses TRBV11-2 and TRBJ2-7, with TRBD2 matching over 14 bases. With V trimmed by 7 bases and J by 0 bases, 11 bases remained unmatched. The germline V gene encodes CDR1 SGHAT and CDR2 FQNNGV. The CDR3 consists of 18 residues. This CDR3 is CASIGPGTSGSGSYEQYF. Here the CDR3 DNA reads TGTGCCAGCATCGGACCCGGGACTAGCGGGAGTGGCTCCTACGAGCAGTACTTC.

The J gene is TRBJ2-3, the V gene TRBV23-1; D is possibly TRBD2 (5 bases). TRBV23-1 qualifies as an ORF whose function is uncertain. The CDR3 loop spans 17 amino acids. V was clipped by 0 bases and J by 3 bases, with 16 bases between them. CDR3 amino acids: CASSQSGVRLETDTQYF. The CDR3 nucleotides read TGCGCCAGCAGTCAATCGGGAGTAAGGCTGGAGACAGATACGCAGTATTTT.

This clone was observed once. The gene calls are TRBV4-3 and TRBJ2-1; 7 positions match TRBD1. Germline V gene data show CDR1 as LGHNA and CDR2 as YSLEER. V was pared by 1 base and J by 6 bases, with 9 bases of the junction left unmatched. The CDR3 loop spans 16 amino acids. CDR3 sequence (DNA): TGCGCCAGCAGCCAAGGTACAGGGGTTCTGGCCAATGAGCAGTTCTTC. Encoded protein: CASSQGTGVLANEQFF.

The V gene is TRBV29-1, the J gene TRBJ1-3, with 9 bases lining up with TRBD1. The J segment lost 4 bases and the V segment lost 7 bases, leaving 8 bases of the junction unmatched. The CDR3 is made up of 14 amino acids. The germline V gene has CDR1 SQVTM and CDR2 ANQGSEA. As DNA, the CDR3 is TGCAGCGCCGCGGGACAGGGCCTCGGAAACACCATATATTTT. Translation: CSAAGQGLGNTIYF.

The chain joins TRBV28 to TRBJ2-1; a weak D match, TRBD2 (5 bases). CDR1 is MDHEN, CDR2 SYDVKM, per germline. V shed 8 bases and J shed 3 bases, with 11 bases lying between them. The CDR3 extends over 13 amino acids. The CDR3 loop is CASEGSLYNEQFF. In nucleotides, the CDR3 is TGTGCCAGCGAGGGCTCCCTCTACAATGAGCAGTTCTTC. The entire variable domain, with the rest obtained from reference TRBV28 and TRBJ2-1, is as follows: DVKVTQSSRYLVKRTGEKVFLECVQDMDHENMFWYRQDPGLGLRLIYFSYDVKMKEKGDIPEGYSVSREKKERFSLILESASTNQTSMYLCASEGSLYNEQFFGPGTRLTVL.

CDR3 sequence reads: CASSMTPMNTEAFF. The CDR3 DNA follows: TGTGCCAGTAGTATGACACCTATGAACACTGAAGCTTTCTTT. This chain uses TRBV19 with TRBJ1-1; D is unclear. The germline V gene encodes CDR1 LNHDA and CDR2 SQIVND (reference sequence). The CDR3 spans 14 residues. Trimming removed 3 bases at V and 0 bases at J, with 8 bases between.

The chain has TRBV5-1 and TRBJ1-1; D remains unclear. Germline V gives CDR1 SGHRS, CDR2 YFSETQ. The CDR3 has 13 residues. V lost 3 bases and J 5 bases, leaving 11 bases between the germline ends. Written as DNA, the CDR3 is TGCGCCAGCAGCTCCCTAGGATGGACTGAAGCTTTCTTT. Translated, it gives CASSSLGWTEAFF.